This T cell receptor beta chain appears in the sequencing data of a study of T cell changes during pregnancy in multiple sclerosis. CDR1 and CDR2 from the germline V gene are MNHEY and SVGAGI. Trimming shortened V by 0 bases and J by 0 bases, and 8 bases separated the two germline ends. The CDR3 loop spans 15 amino acids. Produced via immunoSEQ multiplex PCR; TCRdb's table is partial and in-frame only. This table holds about 64,000 clones, about nine tenths found once. This clonotype originated in a female donor with multiple sclerosis, enrolled in a pregnancy study. V gene TRBV6-5 combines with J gene TRBJ1-1, with TRBD1 as a possible D gene (5 bases). The sample consisted of peripheral blood, taken in the second trimester of pregnancy. This CDR3 reads CASSYSSGLNTEAFF. The DNA for the CDR3 is TGTGCCAGCAGTTACTCGTCAGGGCTGAACACTGAAGCTTTCTTT.